The clone carrying this T cell receptor (beta chain) was observed a few times. The antigen is not known. The sample belongs to a study of Graves' ophthalmopathy and Graves' hyperthyroidism. Study outcomes and limitations: Most expanded thyroid clonotypes above 0.001 frequency also appeared in blood.

TCR beta CDR3 regions were amplified from RNA transcripts. HTBI primers served in a first-round RT-PCR, which a second-round multiplex PCR followed. MiXCR, applied by TCRdb to the multiplex PCR reads, yields one record per CDR3 protein. In the table there are 740,000 or so distinct CDR3 sequences, 35% to 50% of which are singletons. The CDR3 runs 12 residues. V was cut by 8 bases and J by 4 bases, with 11 bases left in between. The material sequenced was peripheral blood. The sequence came from an adult man with Graves' ophthalmopathy. The chain recombines TRBV12-3 or TRBV12-4 with TRBJ2-5; no clear D gene. The CDR3 coding sequence is TGTGCCAGCTGGGGAACTGGAGAGACCCAGTACTTC. It yields the protein CASWGTGETQYF.